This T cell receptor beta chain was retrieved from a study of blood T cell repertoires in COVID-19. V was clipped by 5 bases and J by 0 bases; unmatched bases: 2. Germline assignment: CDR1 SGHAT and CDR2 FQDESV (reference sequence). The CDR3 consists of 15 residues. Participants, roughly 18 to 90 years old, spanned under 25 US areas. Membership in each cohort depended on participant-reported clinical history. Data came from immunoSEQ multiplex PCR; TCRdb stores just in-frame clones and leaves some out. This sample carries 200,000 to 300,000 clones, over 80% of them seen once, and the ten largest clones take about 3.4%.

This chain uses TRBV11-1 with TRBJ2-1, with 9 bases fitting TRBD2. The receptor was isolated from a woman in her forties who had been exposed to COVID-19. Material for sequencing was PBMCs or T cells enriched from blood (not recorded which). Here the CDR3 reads CASSRSGSSYNEQFF. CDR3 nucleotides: TGTGCCAGCAGCCGTAGCGGGAGCTCCTACAATGAGCAGTTCTTC. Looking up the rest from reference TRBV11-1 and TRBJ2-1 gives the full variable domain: EAEVAQSPRYKITEKSQAVAFWCDPISGHATLYWYRQILGQGPELLVQFQDESVVDDSQLPKDRFSAERLKGVDSTLKIQPAELGDSAMYLCASSRSGSSYNEQFFGPGTRLTVL.